This T cell receptor beta chain was sequenced during a study of shared clonotypes between healthy human individuals. CDR1 and CDR2 from the germline V gene are MDHEN and SYDVKM. The CDR3 loop spans 14 amino acids. Germline trimming cut 3 bases from V and 8 bases from J; bases unmatched to any gene: 10. Sequenced by immunoSEQ multiplex PCR; TCRdb stores in-frame clones only, minus some. Of some 1 million clones in the sample, roughly 70% were seen once. Sequenced input: memory CD4+ T cells sorted from blood. Subset reported: CD45RA-negative fraction. This TCR came from a man aged 18-30 years in good health. V gene TRBV28 combines with J gene TRBJ2-7, with 7 bases lining up with TRBD1. CDR3 loop: CASSFRNRGWQQYF. CDR3 sequence (DNA): TGTGCCAGCAGTTTCAGAAACAGGGGATGGCAGCAGTACTTC.